This note documents a single TCR beta chain sequence. The sample originates from a study of blood T cell repertoires in COVID-19. Study context: Material from acute and convalescent COVID-19 was sourced from the United States, Italy and Spain.

Assay used: immunoSEQ multiplex PCR; TCRdb lists only in-frame clones, some missing. The table includes 250,000 to 300,000 clones, under 90% detected once. The sequence derives from a woman aged 40-49 years who had recovered from COVID-19. Sequencing was performed on peripheral blood.

Here the CDR3 DNA reads TGTGCCACCAGTGCGGCAGATACGCAGTATTTT. Amino acids: CATSAADTQYF. The rearrangement uses TRBV24-1 and TRBJ2-3; D remains unclear. The germline gives CDR1 KGHDR, CDR2 SFDVKD. Between the trimmed V and J ends, which lost 5 bases and 4 bases, there was a span of 3 bases. CDR3 length: 11 residues.